The entry that follows covers one TCR beta chain sequence. What it recognizes is unknown. V was cut by 0 bases and J by 0 bases, with 9 bases left in between. CDR1 and CDR2 (germline): SGHVS, FQNEAQ. The CDR3 is 16 amino acids. TCRdb keeps only in-frame clones here, not all; method: immunoSEQ multiplex PCR. Here the sample spans 150,000 or so clones, 70% to 90% being singletons. The data stem from a study of cytomegalovirus exposure and HLA in healthy donors. At the level of the study: It was reported in a later analysis that the roughly 120 validation repertoires used the same platform as the roughly 640 first-cohort repertoires.

Findings of the study overall: Specific recognition of CMV antigens was confirmed in vitro for a few chains (all CMV-associated). Among TCR sequences, most were rare, though some public TCRs appeared in many donors.

The sample taken for sequencing was PBMCs. The clonotype comes from a man aged 18 to 30 in good health and CMV-seropositive. The chain uses TRBV7-8 and TRBJ1-3; the D is unclear. As DNA, the CDR3 is TGTGCCAGCAGCTTAGCGCTAAGCCCCTCTGGAAACACCATATATTTT. Residues: CASSLALSPSGNTIYF.